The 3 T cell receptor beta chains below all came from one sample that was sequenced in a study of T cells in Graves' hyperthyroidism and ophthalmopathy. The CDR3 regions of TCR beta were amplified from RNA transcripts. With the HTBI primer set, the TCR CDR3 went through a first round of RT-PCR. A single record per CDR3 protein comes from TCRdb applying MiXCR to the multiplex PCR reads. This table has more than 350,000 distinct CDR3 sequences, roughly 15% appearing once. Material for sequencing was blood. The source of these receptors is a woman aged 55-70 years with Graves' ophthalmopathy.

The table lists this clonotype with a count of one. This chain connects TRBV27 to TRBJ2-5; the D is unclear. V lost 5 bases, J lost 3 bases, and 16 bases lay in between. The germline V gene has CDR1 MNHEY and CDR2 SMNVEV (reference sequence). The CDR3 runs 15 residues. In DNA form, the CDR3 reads TGTGCCAGCAGTGCCGGGCCGGATGTTGAAGAGACCCAGTACTTC. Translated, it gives CASSAGPDVEETQYF.

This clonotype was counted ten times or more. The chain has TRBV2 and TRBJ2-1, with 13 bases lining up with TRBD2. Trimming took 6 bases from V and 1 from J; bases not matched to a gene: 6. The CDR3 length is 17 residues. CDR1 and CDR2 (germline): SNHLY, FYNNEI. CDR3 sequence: CASSGTSGIDSYNEQFF. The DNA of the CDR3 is TGTGCCAGCAGCGGGACTAGCGGGATAGATTCCTACAATGAGCAGTTCTTC.

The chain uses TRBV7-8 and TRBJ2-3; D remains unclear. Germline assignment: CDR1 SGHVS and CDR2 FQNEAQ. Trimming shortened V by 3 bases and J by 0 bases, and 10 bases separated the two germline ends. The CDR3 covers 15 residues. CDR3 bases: TGTGCCAGCAGCTTGACTCGCCCGAGCACAGATACGCAGTATTTT. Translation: CASSLTRPSTDTQYF.